Listed below are T cell receptor beta chains from one sample, sequenced in a study of cytomegalovirus exposure and HLA in healthy donors. Assay: immunoSEQ multiplex PCR; the TCRdb copy retains only in-frame clones and omits some. The table has some 150,000 clones, around 82% seen once. Sequenced sample: PBMCs. These receptors all come from a young man in good health and CMV-seropositive. The CDR3 runs from the conserved cysteine through the conserved F or W. The order of the fields is CDR3 DNA, CDR3 protein, V gene, D gene, CDR3 length, clone size, J gene. The D gene is left open where the match is weak. The listing skips clone size in some rows; elsewhere it reads once, few, many or a size class.

CDR3 DNA: TGTGCCACCTCTCAGAGGGGGCTAGTTCGGTACGAGCAGTACTTC; CDR3 protein: CATSQRGLVRYEQYF; V gene: TRBV6-6; D gene: TRBD1; CDR3 length: 15; clone size: NA; J gene: TRBJ2-7
CDR3 DNA: TGTGCCAGCAGTCCCGCCGGGACAGCGACGTCACCCCTCCACTTT; CDR3 protein: CASSPAGTATSPLHF; V gene: TRBV6-5; D gene: TRBD1; CDR3 length: 15; clone size: few; J gene: TRBJ1-6
CDR3 DNA: TGTGCCAGCAGGGACAGAAACACTGAAGCTTTCTTT; CDR3 protein: CASRDRNTEAFF; V gene: TRBV28; D gene: NA; CDR3 length: 12; clone size: NA; J gene: TRBJ1-1
CDR3 DNA: TGTGCCAGCAGTGAAAGGAACAGGGGGCGAGGGTATGAGCAGTTCTTC; CDR3 protein: CASSERNRGRGYEQFF; V gene: TRBV6-1; D gene: TRBD1; CDR3 length: 16; clone size: NA; J gene: TRBJ2-1
CDR3 DNA: TGTGCCAGCAGCCCTTCAGGGGGCACTAATGAAAAACTGTTTTTT; CDR3 protein: CASSPSGGTNEKLFF; V gene: TRBV11-2; D gene: TRBD1; CDR3 length: 15; clone size: NA; J gene: TRBJ1-4
CDR3 DNA: TGTGCCAGCAGTGACCAAGCGGGAGCACTCACAGATACGCAGTATTTT; CDR3 protein: CASSDQAGALTDTQYF; V gene: TRBV6-4; D gene: TRBD2; CDR3 length: 16; clone size: NA; J gene: TRBJ2-3
CDR3 DNA: TGTGCCAGCATTCCCCCGGGACTAGCGGGAGCCCTTTGGTCCTACAATGAGCAGTTCTTC; CDR3 protein: CASIPPGLAGALWSYNEQFF; V gene: TRBV6-4; D gene: TRBD2; CDR3 length: 20; clone size: NA; J gene: TRBJ2-1
CDR3 DNA: TGCGCCAGCAGCTTCCTGGGACAGCGTAAGAACACTGAAGCTTTCTTT; CDR3 protein: CASSFLGQRKNTEAFF; V gene: TRBV5-1; D gene: TRBD1; CDR3 length: 16; clone size: NA; J gene: TRBJ1-1
CDR3 DNA: TGTGCCACCAGCTCAGAGTTCACTAGACGCTACGAGCAGTACTTC; CDR3 protein: CATSSEFTRRYEQYF; V gene: TRBV15; D gene: NA; CDR3 length: 15; clone size: NA; J gene: TRBJ2-7
CDR3 DNA: TGCAGCGTTGAAGTCGACAGGGGGTTTTCCTACGAGCAGTACTTC; CDR3 protein: CSVEVDRGFSYEQYF; V gene: TRBV29-1; D gene: TRBD1; CDR3 length: 15; clone size: NA; J gene: TRBJ2-7
CDR3 DNA: TGTGCCAGCAGTTTAAGCGGGTTAGAGCAGTTCTTC; CDR3 protein: CASSLSGLEQFF; V gene: TRBV28; D gene: NA; CDR3 length: 12; clone size: NA; J gene: TRBJ2-1
CDR3 DNA: TGTGCCAGCAGTAATGCGGGACAGGGCTACGAGCAGTACTTC; CDR3 protein: CASSNAGQGYEQYF; V gene: TRBV27; D gene: TRBD1; CDR3 length: 14; clone size: NA; J gene: TRBJ2-7
CDR3 DNA: TGTGCCAGCAGCTTAGAGGGGCGGGAGGGCCAAGAGACCCAGTACTTC; CDR3 protein: CASSLEGREGQETQYF; V gene: TRBV11-2; D gene: TRBD2; CDR3 length: 16; clone size: few; J gene: TRBJ2-5
CDR3 DNA: TGTGCCAGCAGCGTAGAACCTCCCGGCAATGAGCAGTTCTTC; CDR3 protein: CASSVEPPGNEQFF; V gene: TRBV9; D gene: NA; CDR3 length: 14; clone size: NA; J gene: TRBJ2-1
CDR3 DNA: TGTGCCAGCAGCGTAGACAGGCTTCTTAGCACTGAAGCTTTCTTT; CDR3 protein: CASSVDRLLSTEAFF; V gene: TRBV9; D gene: NA; CDR3 length: 15; clone size: NA; J gene: TRBJ1-1
CDR3 DNA: TGTGCCAGTCGGCGACAGGGGGCTTCTGGAAACACCATATATTTT; CDR3 protein: CASRRQGASGNTIYF; V gene: TRBV2; D gene: TRBD1; CDR3 length: 15; clone size: NA; J gene: TRBJ1-3
CDR3 DNA: TGTGCCAGTAGCCCACAGGGGGCCGGGGAAAAACTGTTTTTT; CDR3 protein: CASSPQGAGEKLFF; V gene: TRBV19; D gene: TRBD1; CDR3 length: 14; clone size: few; J gene: TRBJ1-4
CDR3 DNA: TGTGCCAGCAGCCCCATACACGGCGGACTCAATCAGCCCCAGCATTTT; CDR3 protein: CASSPIHGGLNQPQHF; V gene: TRBV28; D gene: NA; CDR3 length: 16; clone size: NA; J gene: TRBJ1-5
CDR3 DNA: TGTGCCAGTAGTCCCGGACTAGCGGGGCGCTTCAGCTCCTACAATGAGCAGTTCTTC; CDR3 protein: CASSPGLAGRFSSYNEQFF; V gene: TRBV19; D gene: TRBD2; CDR3 length: 19; clone size: few; J gene: TRBJ2-1
CDR3 DNA: TGTGCCAGCAGTGTAGACCCAGGATATGGCTACACCTTC; CDR3 protein: CASSVDPGYGYTF; V gene: TRBV2; D gene: NA; CDR3 length: 13; clone size: NA; J gene: TRBJ1-2
CDR3 DNA: TGTGCCAGCAGAGAGGGACTATCATTCCTAAATGAGCAGTTCTTC; CDR3 protein: CASREGLSFLNEQFF; V gene: TRBV2; D gene: TRBD2; CDR3 length: 15; clone size: NA; J gene: TRBJ2-1
CDR3 DNA: TGTGCCAGCAGTGTGGACAAACCGCCGATCTCCTACAATGAGCAGTTCTTC; CDR3 protein: CASSVDKPPISYNEQFF; V gene: TRBV2; D gene: NA; CDR3 length: 17; clone size: NA; J gene: TRBJ2-1
CDR3 DNA: TGTGCCAGTAGTTTCACAGGTTCTGGGGCCAACGTCCTGACTTTC; CDR3 protein: CASSFTGSGANVLTF; V gene: TRBV19; D gene: NA; CDR3 length: 15; clone size: once; J gene: TRBJ2-6
CDR3 DNA: TGTGCCAGCAGTTCCGGGGAACTCGCAACTAATGAAAAACTGTTTTTT; CDR3 protein: CASSSGELATNEKLFF; V gene: TRBV28; D gene: NA; CDR3 length: 16; clone size: few; J gene: TRBJ1-4
CDR3 DNA: TGTGCCAGCAGCTTAGATCTGAGCGGGGAGCTGTTTTTT; CDR3 protein: CASSLDLSGELFF; V gene: TRBV11-2; D gene: NA; CDR3 length: 13; clone size: once; J gene: TRBJ2-2
CDR3 DNA: TGTGCCAGCAGTTCCCCTGGTTTAGCGGGTCTAGACAATGAGCAGTTCTTC; CDR3 protein: CASSSPGLAGLDNEQFF; V gene: TRBV28; D gene: TRBD2; CDR3 length: 17; clone size: NA; J gene: TRBJ2-1
CDR3 DNA: TGTGCCAGCAGCTTGGCAGGAGGTATCCAAGCCCAGCATTTT; CDR3 protein: CASSLAGGIQAQHF; V gene: TRBV5-6; D gene: NA; CDR3 length: 14; clone size: NA; J gene: TRBJ1-5
CDR3 DNA: TGCGCCAGCAGCTTGGGAGCAGGTGACGACGAGCAGTACTTC; CDR3 protein: CASSLGAGDDEQYF; V gene: TRBV5-1; D gene: NA; CDR3 length: 14; clone size: NA; J gene: TRBJ2-7
CDR3 DNA: TGTGCCAGCAGCATCCCAACCGGGGAGCTGTTTTTT; CDR3 protein: CASSIPTGELFF; V gene: TRBV21-1; D gene: NA; CDR3 length: 12; clone size: NA; J gene: TRBJ2-2
CDR3 DNA: TGTGCCAGCTCATCGAGTGGGGCGGTGTTTTTT; CDR3 protein: CASSSSGAVFF; V gene: TRBV18; D gene: NA; CDR3 length: 11; clone size: NA; J gene: TRBJ1-4
CDR3 DNA: TGCGCCAGCAGCCCTACCGGGACAGGGGAGCAGTACTTC; CDR3 protein: CASSPTGTGEQYF; V gene: TRBV5-1; D gene: TRBD1; CDR3 length: 13; clone size: NA; J gene: TRBJ2-7
CDR3 DNA: TGTGCCAGCAGTGCTAGGCACCTCTCTGGGGCCAACGTCCTGACTTTC; CDR3 protein: CASSARHLSGANVLTF; V gene: TRBV6-1; D gene: NA; CDR3 length: 16; clone size: NA; J gene: TRBJ2-6
CDR3 DNA: TGTGCCAGTAGTGGCGCCACAGGGGGGACCTACGAGCAGTACTTC; CDR3 protein: CASSGATGGTYEQYF; V gene: TRBV19; D gene: TRBD1; CDR3 length: 15; clone size: NA; J gene: TRBJ2-7
CDR3 DNA: TGTGCCAGCAGTTCACCGGGGGGATACGAGCAGTACTTC; CDR3 protein: CASSSPGGYEQYF; V gene: TRBV28; D gene: TRBD2; CDR3 length: 13; clone size: NA; J gene: TRBJ2-7
CDR3 DNA: TGTGCCAGCAGTCTGGCGGGAAGCTCCTACGAGCAGTACTTC; CDR3 protein: CASSLAGSSYEQYF; V gene: TRBV28; D gene: NA; CDR3 length: 14; clone size: NA; J gene: TRBJ2-7
CDR3 DNA: TGTGCCAGCAGCCTCGCCGGATTAGCATCAGATACGCAGTATTTT; CDR3 protein: CASSLAGLASDTQYF; V gene: TRBV7-3; D gene: NA; CDR3 length: 15; clone size: NA; J gene: TRBJ2-3
CDR3 DNA: TGCGCCAGCAGCTTTACAGGGCAGGATCAGCCCCAGCATTTT; CDR3 protein: CASSFTGQDQPQHF; V gene: TRBV5-1; D gene: NA; CDR3 length: 14; clone size: few; J gene: TRBJ1-5